A single sample is the source of the 30 T cell receptor beta chains below, sequenced in a study of T cells after yellow fever vaccination. TCRdb fed the 5' RACE reads into MiXCR, producing one record per CDR3 protein. This sample has about 320,000 distinct CDR3 sequences; about 4.5% occur once, and the top ten carry less than 20%. The starting material was PBMCs, obtained 15 days after the yellow fever booster vaccination. Source of these receptors: a man between 18 and 35 years old who received the YFV17D yellow fever vaccine.

This clonotype came up many times. The gene calls are TRBV4-3 and TRBJ2-3; D ambiguous. Germline-derived CDR1 and CDR2 are LGHNA and YSLEER. V lost 0 bases, J lost 4 bases, and 11 bases lay in between. CDR3 size: 15 residues. The DNA for the CDR3 is TGCGCCAGCAGCCAAGAGGAAAGGACCGCAGATACGCAGTATTTT. Residues: CASSQEERTADTQYF.

Only a few counts were recorded for this clonotype. The rearrangement uses TRBV7-2 and TRBJ1-2, with D perhaps TRBD1 (5 bases). The CDR3 has 15 residues. Trimming shortened V by 1 base and J by 5 bases, and 14 bases separated the two germline ends. Germline V gives CDR1 SGHTA, CDR2 FQGNSA. The CDR3 sequence: CASSLDSGRVYGYTF. CDR3 DNA sequence: TGTGCCAGCAGCTTAGACTCGGGCAGGGTGTATGGCTACACCTTC.

This clonotype was detected a few times. The CDR3 DNA reads as TGCAGTGCTCGCCTGGGCGGGGGGGTGCCAGATACGCAGTATTTT. Protein sequence: CSARLGGGVPDTQYF. The rearrangement joins TRBV20-1 to TRBJ2-3, with TRBD2 identical over 9 bases. V shed 5 bases, J shed 4 bases, and the junction held 10 bases outside the gene matches. This CDR3 comprises 15 residues. Per germline, CDR1 DFQATT and CDR2 SNEGSKA (reference sequence).

This clonotype has ten or more counts. This chain links TRBV9 with TRBJ1-1; TRBD1 is a possible D gene (6 bases). Germline CDR1 SGDLS, CDR2 YYNGEE. CDR3 size: 13 residues. V was pared by 3 bases and J by 7 bases, with 13 bases between. The CDR3 loop reads CASSAKLQGEAFF. The DNA of the CDR3 is TGTGCCAGCAGCGCAAAATTACAGGGTGAAGCTTTCTTT. The full variable domain, in which reference TRBV9 and TRBJ1-1 provide the parts outside the CDR3, is DSGVTQTPKHLITATGQRVTLRCSPRSGDLSVYWYQQSLDQGLQFLIQYYNGEERAKGNILERFSAQQFPDLHSELNLSSLELGDSALYFCASSAKLQGEAFFGQGTRLTVV.

This clonotype occurred many times. The chain links TRBV2 to TRBJ1-1; no firm D call. Per germline, CDR1 SNHLY and CDR2 FYNNEI. The CDR3 consists of 14 residues. Trimming shortened V by 9 bases and J by 0 bases, and 14 bases separated the two germline ends. CDR3 in amino acids: CAREVPRMNTEAFF. CDR3 sequence (DNA): TGTGCCAGAGAAGTCCCCCGGATGAACACTGAAGCTTTCTTT.

There are a few counts of this clonotype. J is TRBJ2-1 and V is TRBV29-1, with 12 nucleotides matching TRBD2. The CDR3 totals 15 residues. V trimming: 7 bases; J trimming: 0 bases; junction bases outside the gene matches: 4. Germline CDR1 reads SQVTM; CDR2 reads ANQGSEA. CDR3 region: CSARLAGASYNEQFF. The CDR3 DNA follows: TGCAGCGCCAGACTAGCGGGGGCCTCCTACAATGAGCAGTTCTTC.

This clonotype was recorded many times. The rearrangement joins TRBV12-3 or TRBV12-4 to TRBJ2-7, with a possible D match to TRBD1 (5 bases). This CDR3 is 12 amino acids long. V was trimmed by 7 bases and J by 5 bases, leaving 12 bases between them. CDR3 region: CASMGTGDEQYF. The CDR3 DNA sequence: TGTGCCAGCATGGGCACAGGAGACGAGCAGTACTTC.

Many counts were recorded for this clonotype. Here the CDR3 reads CASSWEFTEAFF. The CDR3 nucleotides are TGTGCCAGCAGTTGGGAGTTCACTGAAGCTTTCTTT. The rearrangement joins TRBV12-3 or TRBV12-4 to TRBJ1-1; D is uncertain. Trimming stripped 4 bases from V and 4 bases from J, with 7 bases between. CDR3 length: 12 amino acids.

Ten or more counts support this clonotype. The gene calls are TRBV3-1 and TRBJ2-5, with D unresolved. Germline CDR1 reads LGHDT; CDR2 reads YNNKEL (reference sequence). The CDR3 has 15 residues. With 1 base removed from V and 4 bases from J, the gap between germline ends came to 13 bases. In DNA form, the CDR3 reads TGTGCCAGCAGCCAAGGACCGGTGGAGTCAGAGACCCAGTACTTC. Translated: CASSQGPVESETQYF.

This clonotype came up many times. This rearrangement joins TRBV11-2 to TRBJ2-7; D remains unclear. The CDR3 has 13 amino acids. Germline CDR1 is SGHAT and CDR2 is FQNNGV. V was pared by 1 base and J by 4 bases, with 8 bases between. The CDR3 loop is CASSLVVGYEQYF. CDR3 coding DNA: TGTGCCAGCAGCTTAGTCGTCGGATACGAGCAGTACTTC.

This clonotype was observed at least ten times. This sequence joins TRBV29-1 and TRBJ1-1; perhaps TRBD1 as D (5 bases). CDR3 length equals 14 residues. Per the germline V gene, CDR1 is SQVTM and CDR2 is ANQGSEA. The V end was cut by 4 bases, the J end by 4 bases, with 16 bases between. CDR3 in amino acids: CSVAFELGRTEAFF. The CDR3 bases are TGCAGCGTTGCTTTCGAGCTGGGGCGCACTGAAGCTTTCTTT.

In this sample, this clonotype turned up a few times. The chain recombines TRBV2 with TRBJ1-6; TRBD1 matches at 7 bases. The CDR3 contains 14 residues. V was pared by 8 bases and J by 7 bases, with 8 bases of the junction left unmatched. CDR1 SNHLY and CDR2 FYNNEI come from the germline V gene. The CDR3, as DNA: TGTGCCAGCCGGGGGGAGGGGGCGAATTCACCCCTCCACTTT. Translation: CASRGEGANSPLHF. Using reference TRBV2 and TRBJ1-6 for the parts outside the CDR3, the full variable domain is EPEVTQTPSHQVTQMGQEVILRCVPISNHLYFYWYRQILGQKVEFLVSFYNNEISEKSEIFDDQFSVERPDGSNFTLKIRSTKLEDSAMYFCASRGEGANSPLHFGNGTRLTVT.

V and J are TRBV6-2 or TRBV6-3 and TRBJ2-7; no clear D gene. V lost 0 bases and J 2 bases, leaving 8 bases between the germline ends. This CDR3 has 14 residues. The germline gives CDR1 MNHEY, CDR2 SVGEGT. The CDR3 spells CASSYSTAPYEQYF. For the CDR3, the DNA is TGTGCCAGCAGTTACTCCACGGCTCCCTACGAGCAGTACTTC.

V gene TRBV12-3 or TRBV12-4 combines with J gene TRBJ1-4; D gene unclear. The ends were cut back, 6 bases at V and 0 bases at J, with 11 bases in the middle. This CDR3 is 15 amino acids long. The CDR3 reads CASSRQDATNEKLFF. CDR3 nucleotides: TGTGCCAGCAGCCGGCAGGACGCAACTAATGAAAAACTGTTTTTT.

This clonotype has only a few counts. The chain has TRBV4-3 and TRBJ2-1; D could derive from TRBD1 or TRBD2 (5 bases each). This CDR3 has 16 amino acids. V lost 5 bases, J lost 4 bases, and 18 bases lay in between. Per the germline V gene, CDR1 is LGHNA and CDR2 is YSLEER. CDR3 nucleotide sequence: TGCGCCAGCAGCTACGGGGCCCCTGGGGGTTACAATGAGCAGTTCTTC. Translation gives CASSYGAPGGYNEQFF.

This clonotype was seen at least ten times. V usage is TRBV12-3 or TRBV12-4 and J usage is TRBJ1-3; maybe TRBD1 (5 bases). Trimming cost V 2 bases and J 3 bases, with 8 bases left between them. This CDR3 region has 14 residues. In DNA form, the CDR3 reads TGTGCCAGCAGTTTATGGGGGATTGGAAACACCATATATTTT. Residues: CASSLWGIGNTIYF.

The genes are TRBV30 and TRBJ1-6; D is unresolved. Germline CDR1 and CDR2: GTSNPN and SVGIG (reference sequence). Trimming removed 0 bases at V and 9 bases at J, with 9 bases between. CDR3 length: 13 amino acids. This CDR3 is CAWSVREVSPLHF. The CDR3 nucleotides read TGTGCCTGGAGTGTACGGGAGGTTTCACCCCTCCACTTT.

CDR3 amino acids: CASSETIRGETQYF. For the CDR3, the DNA is TGTGCCAGCTCTGAGACCATTCGTGGGGAGACCCAGTACTTC. The chain combines TRBV18 with TRBJ2-5; D remains ambiguous. V lost 6 bases, J lost 5 bases, and 16 bases lay in between. Germline-derived CDR1 and CDR2 are KGHSH and LQKENI. This CDR3 region has 14 residues. The variable domain in full, with the rest retrieved from reference TRBV18 and TRBJ2-5, is NAGVMQNPRHLVRRRGQEARLRCSPMKGHSHVYWYRQLPEEGLKFMVYLQKENIIDESGMPKERFSAEFPKEGPSILRIQQVVRGDSAAYFCASSETIRGETQYFGPGTRLLVL.

The V gene is TRBV12-5, the J gene TRBJ1-1, with 8 bases that match TRBD1. Germline V gene lookup returns CDR1 LGHNT and CDR2 FRNRAP. The CDR3 has 18 residues. V lost 1 base, J lost 10 bases, and 20 bases stayed unmatched. CDR3 amino acids: CASGLARLPGTGLQRAFF. The CDR3 nucleotides are TGTGCTAGTGGTTTGGCGAGGCTCCCCGGGACAGGCCTCCAGCGAGCTTTCTTT.

The CDR3: CASSLVPPGQGGSEKLFF. CDR3 bases: TGTGCCAGCAGCTTAGTTCCCCCAGGACAGGGGGGCAGCGAAAAACTGTTTTTT. The chain joins TRBV7-2 to TRBJ1-4; TRBD1 matches 10 bases. Germline V gene sequence: CDR1 SGHTA, CDR2 FQGNSA. V trimming: 1 base; J trimming: 8 bases; junction bases outside the gene matches: 13. The CDR3 runs to 18 residues.

This clonotype was seen many times. This chain uses TRBV7-7 with TRBJ2-1; 7 positions agree with TRBD1. The V gene end was trimmed by 6 bases and the J gene end by 4 bases; junction bases not matched to a gene: 6. This CDR3 has 14 amino acids. Germline lookup yields CDR1 SSHAT and CDR2 FNYEAQ (reference sequence). The CDR3 region has the DNA TGTGCCAGCAGTAGGGACAGAAAATACAATGAGCAGTTCTTC. It yields the protein CASSRDRKYNEQFF.

The chain couples TRBV20-1 to TRBJ2-3; no definite D call. The ends were cut back, 5 bases at V and 2 bases at J, with 8 bases in the middle. The CDR3 totals 12 residues. The germline gives CDR1 DFQATT, CDR2 SNEGSKA (reference sequence). The CDR3 DNA reads TGCAGTGCTGTCCAAGCCACAGATACGCAGTATTTT. This gives the protein CSAVQATDTQYF.

This clonotype showed up many times. The chain is built from TRBV7-8 and TRBJ2-2; 10 bases fit TRBD2. The ends lost 2 bases at V and 5 bases at J; junction bases unmatched: 2. Germline assignment: CDR1 SGHVS and CDR2 FQNEAQ. CDR3 length equals 15 residues. CDR3 in amino acids: CASSLPSGGTGELFF. CDR3 nucleotide sequence: TGTGCCAGCAGCTTACCTAGCGGGGGTACCGGGGAGCTGTTTTTT.

This clonotype appeared many times. The chain recombines TRBV10-3 with TRBJ2-3, with 9 bases matching TRBD2. V lost 0 bases to trimming and J lost 0 bases; unmatched junction nucleotides: 7. CDR3 length equals 18 residues. Per the germline V gene, CDR1 is ENHRY and CDR2 is SYGVKD. The CDR3 loop is CAISESGAGGGSTDTQYF. CDR3 nucleotides: TGTGCCATCAGTGAGTCAGGAGCGGGGGGTGGAAGCACAGATACGCAGTATTTT.

J is TRBJ1-2 and V is TRBV6-4; D uncertain. CDR3 length: 11 residues. The germline V gene has CDR1 MRHNA and CDR2 SNTAGT. Trimming took off 9 bases at V and 4 bases at J, with 9 bases between the two ends. CDR3 residues: CAREDGYGYTF. The DNA of the CDR3 is TGTGCCAGGGAGGACGGCTATGGCTACACCTTC.

This clonotype was counted at least ten times. This chain links TRBV6-5 with TRBJ2-7; maybe TRBD2 (5 bases). CDR3 length equals 13 residues. Germline loops: CDR1 MNHEY, CDR2 SVGAGI. Trimming pared 3 bases from V and 5 bases from J, leaving 11 bases between. CDR3 in amino acids: CASSYTPRDEQYF. CDR3 nucleotides: TGTGCCAGCAGTTATACCCCGCGGGACGAGCAGTACTTC.

The chain carries TRBV15 and TRBJ1-2; tentative D call: TRBD1 (6 bases). This CDR3 comprises 13 residues. Germline-derived CDR1 and CDR2 are LNHNV and YYDKDF (reference sequence). The V gene lost 3 bases and the J gene lost 8 bases, with 13 bases spanning the gap. The CDR3 nucleotides read TGTGCCACCAGCAGGGGGGCCCTGGAGGGCTACACCTTC. It encodes CATSRGALEGYTF.

This clonotype came up many times. The chain combines TRBV5-1 with TRBJ2-7; a weak D match, TRBD1 (6 bases). V shed 3 bases and J shed 3 bases, with 16 bases lying between them. CDR3 length: 15 amino acids. Per the germline V gene, CDR1 is SGHRS and CDR2 is YFSETQ. CDR3 nucleotides: TGCGCCAGCAGCTCCATGACAGGTTTCCTCTACGAGCAGTACTTC. Protein product: CASSSMTGFLYEQYF.

This clonotype was detected ten times or more. The chain couples TRBV7-9 to TRBJ2-3; no definite D call. Trimming removed 4 bases from V and 2 bases from J, with 13 bases in between. The CDR3 length is 15 residues. Germline V gene sequence: CDR1 SEHNR, CDR2 FQNEAQ (reference sequence). The CDR3 nucleotides are TGTGCCAGCAGCTCAGCCCCCTCAACCACAGATACGCAGTATTTT. This codes for CASSSAPSTTDTQYF. The variable domain in full, with the rest retrieved from reference TRBV7-9 and TRBJ2-3, is DTGVSQNPRHKITKRGQNVTFRCDPISEHNRLYWYRQTLGQGPEFLTYFQNEAQLEKSRLLSDRFSAERPKGSFSTLEIQRTEQGDSAMYLCASSSAPSTTDTQYFGPGTRLTVL.

Many counts were recorded for this clonotype. The chain links TRBV7-2 to TRBJ2-3; TRBD2 might be the D (7 bases). Per germline, CDR1 SGHTA and CDR2 FQGNSA. Trimming pared 5 bases from V and 2 bases from J, leaving 17 bases between. CDR3 length equals 16 residues. CDR3 sequence reads: CASSPRRGGDTDTQYF. CDR3 in DNA: TGTGCCAGCAGCCCGCGCCGAGGGGGGGACACAGATACGCAGTATTTT.